What follows are 19 T cell receptor beta chains derived from one specimen sequenced in a study of radiotherapy plus CTLA-4 blockade in lung cancer. Profiling relied on immunoSEQ multiplex PCR, and the TCRdb table lists in-frame clones only, not all of them. The sample has fewer than 50,000 clones, around 85% seen once; the top ten hold roughly 22%. The sample consisted of peripheral blood, taken from a patient treated with radiotherapy plus ipilimumab. These receptors were obtained from a human donor with non-small cell lung cancer whose response to radiotherapy plus ipilimumab could not be evaluated.

The rearrangement links TRBV7-6 to TRBJ2-2, with TRBD1 identical over 10 bases. The CDR3 is 16 residues long. V lost 5 bases, J lost 7 bases, and 10 bases stayed unmatched. Germline CDR1 and CDR2: SGHVS and FNYEAQ. As DNA, the CDR3 is TGTGCCAGCAGCCCAAAACGACAGGGGGCGGACGGGGAGCTGTTTTTT. Translated: CASSPKRQGADGELFF.

The chain has TRBV11-2 and TRBJ1-3, with TRBD1 identical over 7 bases. The CDR3 runs to 14 residues. The J segment lost 0 bases and the V segment lost 5 bases, leaving 1 base of the junction unmatched. Germline V gives CDR1 SGHAT, CDR2 FQNNGV. CDR3: CASSDRASGNTIYF. CDR3 coding DNA: TGTGCCAGCAGCGACAGGGCCTCTGGAAACACCATATATTTT.

V is TRBV28 and J is TRBJ2-5; D might be TRBD2 (7 bases). Near its end, the DNA agrees better with TRBJ2-7, so the J call may be wrong. Germline V gene data show CDR1 as MDHEN and CDR2 as SYDVKM. The length of the CDR3 is 14 residues. The chain's CDR3 is CASSFYGGADEQYF. The CDR3 DNA reads as TGTGCCAGCAGTTTCTATGGGGGGGCGGACGAGCAGTACTTC.

The V and J genes are TRBV7-2 and TRBJ2-7; D is unresolved. Deletions cut 2 bases from V and 3 bases from J, with 8 bases between. Per the germline V gene, CDR1 is SGHTA and CDR2 is FQGNSA. The CDR3 spans 13 residues. The CDR3 here is CASSLSRDYEQYF. As DNA, the CDR3 is TGTGCCAGCAGCTTAAGTCGAGACTACGAGCAGTACTTC.

V is TRBV28 and J is TRBJ1-2; possibly TRBD1 for D (6 bases). Deletions cut 7 bases from V and 5 bases from J, with 17 bases between. The V gene's germline CDR1 is MDHEN and CDR2 SYDVKM. The CDR3 spans 14 residues. CDR3 region: CASIPDSLIYGYTF. The CDR3 DNA follows: TGTGCCAGCATCCCGGACAGTTTGATATATGGCTACACCTTC.

Here the CDR3 reads CASSPGRGGRETQYF. CDR3 nucleotides: TGTGCCAGCAGTCCTGGGAGGGGGGGCCGCGAGACCCAGTACTTC. The chain couples TRBV7-3 to TRBJ2-5, with a tentative D call TRBD2 (7 bases). There are 15 residues in the CDR3. The ends were cut back, 6 bases at V and 5 bases at J, with 19 bases in the middle. Per germline, CDR1 SGHTA and CDR2 FQGTGA.

The chain has TRBV7-2 and TRBJ2-7, with 11 positions matching TRBD2. In germline, CDR1 is SGHTA, CDR2 FQGNSA. This CDR3 contains 13 residues. Losses at the gene ends were 6 bases for V and 6 bases for J; bases not matched to a gene: 4. In nucleotides, the CDR3 is TGTGCCAGCAGGCCTAGCGGGAGGTCCGAGCAGTACTTC. It yields the protein CASRPSGRSEQYF.

The CDR3 coding sequence is TGTGCCAGCAGCCCGCCGACCGGGACTAGCGCTGAAAATGAGCAGTTCTTC. It specifies CASSPPTGTSAENEQFF. This chain uses TRBV7-9 with TRBJ2-1; 10 bases are a match to TRBD2. Losses at the gene ends were 5 bases for V and 7 bases for J; bases not matched to a gene: 14. The CDR3 is made up of 17 amino acids. Germline CDR1 and CDR2: SEHNR and FQNEAQ (reference sequence).

The chain employs TRBV6-6 and TRBJ2-3, with D tentatively TRBD2 (5 bases). Germline CDR1 reads MNHNY; CDR2 reads SVGAGI (reference sequence). Trimming removed 2 bases at V and 3 bases at J, with 6 bases between. The CDR3 covers 13 residues. The CDR3 DNA is TGTGCCAGCAGTTACCGAGGGACAGATACGCAGTATTTT. This sequence encodes CASSYRGTDTQYF.

The gene calls are TRBV28 and TRBJ1-5; D is undetermined. The CDR3 has 14 amino acids. Germline V lookup: CDR1 MDHEN, CDR2 SYDVKM. The V end was cut by 4 bases, the J end by 0 bases, with 7 bases between. The CDR3 sequence is CASSSLSSNQPQHF. CDR3 bases: TGTGCCAGCAGTTCTCTGAGTAGCAATCAGCCCCAGCATTTT.

This chain links TRBV29-1 with TRBJ2-2; D perhaps matches TRBD2 (5 bases). Trimming removed 0 bases at V and 6 bases at J, with 11 bases between. The CDR3 covers 14 residues. Germline CDR1 SQVTM, CDR2 ANQGSEA. CDR3 bases: TGCAGCGTTGAAGATCATAGCGACCCCGGGGAGCTGTTTTTT. Translation: CSVEDHSDPGELFF.

This rearrangement joins TRBV2 to TRBJ1-1, with D hard to call. The CDR3 sequence is 14 residues long. Deletions cut 5 bases from V and 0 bases from J, with 10 bases between. Germline CDR1 is SNHLY and CDR2 is FYNNEI. The CDR3: CASSFAQMNTEAFF. The CDR3 coding sequence is TGTGCCAGCAGTTTCGCACAGATGAACACTGAAGCTTTCTTT.

The chain combines TRBV15 with TRBJ1-1; possibly TRBD1 for D (6 bases). V dropped 1 base and J dropped 1 base, with 10 bases sitting between them. Germline CDR1 and CDR2: LNHNV and YYDKDF (reference sequence). There are 15 residues in the CDR3. CDR3 protein: CATSRVGGRNTEAFF. DNA for the CDR3: TGTGCCACCAGCAGAGTTGGGGGCCGGAACACTGAAGCTTTCTTT.

The table lists this clone with a few counts. The V call is TRBV6-1, the J call TRBJ2-7, with D possibly matching TRBD2 (5 bases). V was trimmed by 6 bases and J by 6 bases, leaving 12 bases between them. CDR1 and CDR2 from the germline V gene are MNHNS and SASEGT. The CDR3 length is 12 residues. The CDR3 protein is CASSWDGGEQYF. CDR3 bases: TGTGCCAGCAGCTGGGATGGAGGCGAGCAGTACTTC.

The gene calls are TRBV9 and TRBJ2-7; a weak D match, TRBD2 (6 bases). The CDR3 has 14 residues. Germline-derived CDR1 and CDR2 are SGDLS and YYNGEE. V was trimmed by 4 bases and J by 1 base, leaving 12 bases between them. CDR3 sequence: CASSPAGGSYEQYF. The DNA for the CDR3 is TGTGCCAGCAGCCCCGCCGGAGGGTCCTACGAGCAGTACTTC.

V gene TRBV10-3 combines with J gene TRBJ2-5; the match to TRBD2 covers 8 bases. CDR1 and CDR2 from the germline V gene are ENHRY and SYGVKD. This CDR3 is built from 13 residues. V was clipped by 8 bases and J by 3 bases; unmatched bases: 5. The DNA of the CDR3 is TGTGCCATCTCTAGCGGGTGGGAAGAGACCCAGTACTTC. This gives the protein CAISSGWEETQYF.

The chain joins TRBV2 to TRBJ1-2; D gene ambiguous. The CDR3 is 14 residues long. Trimming shortened V by 1 base and J by 8 bases, and 14 bases separated the two germline ends. CDR1 and CDR2 (germline): SNHLY, FYNNEI. This chain's CDR3 is CASSEVVGGHGYTF. In DNA form, the CDR3 reads TGTGCCAGCAGTGAAGTTGTTGGAGGGCACGGCTACACCTTC.

The rearrangement links TRBV4-1 to TRBJ2-3, with 7 nucleotides matching TRBD1. Trimming took 8 bases from V and 2 from J; bases not matched to a gene: 7. The CDR3 extends over 14 amino acids. Germline assignment: CDR1 MGHRA and CDR2 YSYEKL. For the CDR3, the DNA is TGCGCCAGCCGGACAGGACCCTCCACAGATACGCAGTATTTT. Protein sequence: CASRTGPSTDTQYF.

The V gene is TRBV27, the J gene TRBJ2-7, with D possibly TRBD2 on 5 matching bases. Germline CDR1 MNHEY, CDR2 SMNVEV (reference sequence). CDR3 length equals 17 residues. With 7 bases removed from V and 1 base from J, the gap between germline ends came to 23 bases. The CDR3 spells CASKRRVWDSGSYEQYF. CDR3 DNA: TGTGCCAGCAAACGGCGGGTATGGGATTCCGGGTCCTACGAGCAGTACTTC.